This TCR beta chain was recorded in a study of tumor and adjacent non-tumor tissue in lung cancer. Overall study: Patients comprised some eleven adenocarcinoma, a couple of squamous cell carcinoma and 1 small cell lung cancer. Aged about 31 to 80 years, patients included roughly ten men and 4 to 6 women with stage I to III disease.

The study's findings and limits: Significantly higher TCR diversity was found in tumor than normal lung. Shorter survival was associated with higher TCR diversity in tumors.

This clonotype is medium-sized in the sample. Its antigen is unknown. Trimming cost V 2 bases and J 7 bases, with 5 bases left between them. The CDR3 spans 12 residues. Germline V gene lookup returns CDR1 MNHEY and CDR2 SVGAGI. RNA was extracted from bulk tissue without any cell sorting. This non-tumor lung sample came from over 3 cm beyond the tumor edge. A modified ARM-PCR protocol with three rounds of nested PCR amplified TCRbeta. In TCRdb, the multiplex PCR reads were re-called with MiXCR into one record per CDR3 protein. In the table there are over 40,000 distinct CDR3 sequences, about 70% of which are singletons.

The chain joins TRBV6-5 to TRBJ2-2, with no clear D. Material: distant non-tumor lung tissue. This clonotype was sampled from a woman aged 60-75 years with non-small cell lung cancer. In nucleotides, the CDR3 is TGTGCCAGCAGTTACAGGGTCGGGGAGCTGTTTTTT. Translation: CASSYRVGELFF.